The rows below give T cell receptor beta chains drawn from one sample of a study of control samples from healthy donors and cancer patients. Clones were read by immunoSEQ multiplex PCR, and TCRdb kept only the in-frame ones, dropping some. Here the sample spans 130,000 or so clones, more than 80% being singletons. Sequencing was done on a sample of blood. The receptors here all came from a man between 18 and 29 years old in good health. Each CDR3 is given with its conserved first and last residue. A D gene is named only where the DNA matches it firmly. The size entry is marked missing in some rows and otherwise reads once, few, many or a size class.

length	J	size	V	D	CDR3	DNA
14	TRBJ1-3	.	TRBV5-4	TRBD1	CASSVQGVRNTIYF	TGTGCCAGCAGCGTGCAGGGGGTTAGAAACACCATATATTTT
15	TRBJ1-1	.	TRBV5-1	TRBD1	CASSLDGTGSTEAFF	TGCGCCAGCAGCTTGGACGGGACAGGGTCAACTGAAGCTTTCTTT
12	TRBJ2-7	once	TRBV6-6	.	CASSYSLYEQYF	TGTGCCAGCAGTTACTCATTGTACGAGCAGTACTTC
14	TRBJ1-5	.	TRBV2	.	CASSDAGFSQPQHF	TGTGCCAGCAGTGATGCAGGGTTCTCTCAGCCCCAGCATTTT
11	TRBJ1-2	.	TRBV28	.	CASSNTYGYTF	TGTGCCAGCAGTAACACATATGGCTACACCTTC
14	TRBJ1-1	.	TRBV28	TRBD1	CASSLGTGWAEAFF	TGTGCCAGCAGTTTAGGGACAGGGTGGGCTGAAGCTTTCTTT
12	TRBJ1-4	.	TRBV30	.	CAGRGANEKLFF	TGTGCCGGCAGGGGAGCTAATGAAAAACTGTTTTTT
16	TRBJ1-1	.	TRBV7-3	.	CASSRVGGTSSTEAFF	TGTGCCAGCAGCCGAGTCGGGGGCACGAGCAGCACTGAAGCTTTCTTT
14	TRBJ1-3	.	TRBV25-1	.	CASSGVSSGNTIYF	TGTGCCAGCAGTGGGGTCTCTTCTGGAAACACCATATATTTT
21	TRBJ2-3	.	TRBV27	TRBD2	CASSLRFLVGLAGAPQDTQYF	TGTGCCAGCAGTTTAAGGTTTTTGGTTGGACTAGCGGGGGCCCCTCAAGATACGCAGTATTTT
13	TRBJ1-4	.	TRBV6-5	.	CASSYRENEKLFF	TGTGCCAGCAGTTATCGGGAGAATGAAAAACTGTTTTTT
14	TRBJ1-2	.	TRBV9	.	CASSPRPAAYGYTF	TGTGCCAGCAGCCCCAGACCGGCGGCCTATGGCTACACCTTC
15	TRBJ1-1	.	TRBV4-1	TRBD1	CASRDTGTGDTEAFF	TGCGCCAGCAGGGATACCGGGACAGGGGACACTGAAGCTTTCTTT
13	TRBJ1-1	.	TRBV19	.	CASSIGAGTEAFF	TGTGCCAGTAGTATTGGGGCGGGAACTGAAGCTTTCTTT
16	TRBJ2-7	.	TRBV5-1	.	CASSLSGAGSSYEQYF	TGCGCCAGCAGCTTGTCTGGGGCGGGGTCCTCCTACGAGCAGTACTTC
14	TRBJ2-3	once	TRBV7-3	.	CASNFPPRWGTQYF	TGTGCCAGCAACTTTCCCCCTCGTTGGGGTACGCAGTATTTT
13	TRBJ1-5	.	TRBV7-3	.	CASSLDGGQPQHF	TGTGCCAGCAGTCTCGACGGGGGTCAGCCCCAGCATTTT
15	TRBJ2-2	.	TRBV5-1	TRBD1	CASSPGQVSTGELFF	TGCGCCAGCAGCCCCGGACAGGTTAGCACCGGGGAGCTGTTTTTT
13	TRBJ1-2	.	TRBV7-9	.	CASSGRPEDGYTF	TGTGCCAGCAGCGGACGACCGGAGGATGGCTACACCTTC
13	TRBJ1-1	.	TRBV4-1	.	CASSQFRGTEAFF	TGCGCCAGCAGCCAATTTAGGGGGACTGAAGCTTTCTTT
13	TRBJ1-1	.	TRBV29-1	.	CSVEQGGNTEAFF	TGCAGCGTTGAACAGGGCGGGAACACTGAAGCTTTCTTT
11	TRBJ2-5	once	TRBV29-1	.	CSVGTQETQYF	TGCAGCGTTGGGACTCAAGAGACCCAGTACTTC
13	TRBJ1-1	.	TRBV4-1	.	CASSVQLNTEAFF	TGCGCCAGCAGCGTACAGTTGAACACTGAAGCTTTCTTT
14	TRBJ2-2	.	TRBV7-2	TRBD2	CASSFSGGTGELFF	TGTGCCAGCAGCTTTAGCGGGGGGACCGGGGAGCTGTTTTTT
15	TRBJ1-2	.	TRBV2	.	CASRPREGANYGYTF	TGTGCCAGCAGACCCAGGGAAGGGGCCAACTATGGCTACACCTTC
16	TRBJ2-2	.	TRBV5-1	.	CASSVLGGMDTGELFF	TGCGCCAGCAGCGTACTAGGTGGTATGGACACCGGGGAGCTGTTTTTT
13	TRBJ2-4	.	TRBV18	.	CASSPSLDGGWYF	TGTGCCAGCTCACCATCATTAGATGGGGGGTGGTACTTC
13	TRBJ2-5	.	TRBV7-9	.	CASTIGGNGAQYF	TGTGCCAGCACCATCGGCGGTAATGGGGCCCAGTACTTC
14	TRBJ2-6	.	TRBV2	.	CASSEISGANVLTF	TGTGCCAGCAGTGAGATCTCTGGGGCCAACGTCCTGACTTTC
12	TRBJ2-5	.	TRBV7-2	.	CASSRSEETQYF	TGTGCCAGCAGCCGGTCGGAGGAGACCCAGTACTTC
13	TRBJ1-5	.	TRBV30	.	CAWKLRGDQPQHF	TGTGCCTGGAAATTGAGGGGGGACCAGCCCCAGCATTTT
17	TRBJ2-5	.	TRBV3-1/TRBV3-2	.	CASSQDRGLATQETQYF	TGTGCCAGCAGCCAAGATAGAGGCCTGGCGACCCAAGAGACCCAGTACTTC
16	TRBJ1-6	.	TRBV4-1	.	CASSQDWLQGQSPLHF	TGCGCCAGCAGCCAAGACTGGCTTCAGGGGCAATCACCCCTCCACTTT
14	TRBJ1-6	.	TRBV5-1	TRBD1	CASTWDRYNSPLHF	TGCGCCAGCACTTGGGACAGGTATAATTCACCCCTCCACTTT
14	TRBJ2-5	.	TRBV7-2	TRBD2	CASSSELASETQYF	TGTGCCAGCAGCAGCGAACTAGCGTCAGAGACCCAGTACTTC
15	TRBJ2-1	.	TRBV27	TRBD2	CASRRTSGVYNEQFF	TGTGCCAGCAGGCGGACTAGCGGGGTATACAATGAGCAGTTCTTC